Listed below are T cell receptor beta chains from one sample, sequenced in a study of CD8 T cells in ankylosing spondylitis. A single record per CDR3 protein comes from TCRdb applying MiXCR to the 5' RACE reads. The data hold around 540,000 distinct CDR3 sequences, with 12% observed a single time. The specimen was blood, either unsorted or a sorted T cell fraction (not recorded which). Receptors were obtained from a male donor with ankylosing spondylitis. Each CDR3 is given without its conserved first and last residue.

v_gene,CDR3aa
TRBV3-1,ASSDTGVQAYNEQF
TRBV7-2,ASSSTRYEQY
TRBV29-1,SVEGTGSYGYT
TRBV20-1,SAREQGGEQF
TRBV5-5,ASSSPTGVYEQY
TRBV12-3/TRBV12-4,ASSFEGPITDTQY
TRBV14,ASSRDRSRNEQF
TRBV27,ASSKMTGVTPYSPLH
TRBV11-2,ASSFVGLIYEQY
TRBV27,ASSLAGAGELF